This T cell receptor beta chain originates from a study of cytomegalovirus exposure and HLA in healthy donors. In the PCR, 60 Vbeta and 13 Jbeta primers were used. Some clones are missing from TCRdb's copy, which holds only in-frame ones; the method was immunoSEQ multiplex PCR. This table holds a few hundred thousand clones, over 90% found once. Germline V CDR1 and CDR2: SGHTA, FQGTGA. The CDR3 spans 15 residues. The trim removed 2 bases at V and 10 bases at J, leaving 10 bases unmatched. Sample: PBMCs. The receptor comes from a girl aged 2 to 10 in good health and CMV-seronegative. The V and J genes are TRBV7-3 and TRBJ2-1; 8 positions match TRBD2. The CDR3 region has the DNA TGTGCCAGCAGCTTAGATCGGGGGGGCTCGAGAGAGCAGTTCTTC. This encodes CASSLDRGGSREQFF.